This is a list of T cell receptor beta chains from one sample in a study of identical twins. MiXCR was run by TCRdb on the 5' RACE reads, yielding one entry per CDR3 protein. The sample carries a few hundred thousand distinct CDR3 sequences, 9.6% recorded once. The data also belong to a second study, concerning yellow fever vaccine responses in identical twins.

The sequencing input was PBMCs. Receptor source: a woman younger than 35 in good health. The conserved cysteine and the conserved F or W are not part of the CDR3 here. Size is omitted from some rows. Given values are once, few, many or a class for expanded clones.

>TRBV7-8|many
ASSPGLRMTDTQY
>TRBV7-9|many
ASLGMNTGELF
>TRBV25-1|NA
ASSGYGTLYNEQF
>TRBV7-2|once
ASSLEAAGVGELF
>TRBV4-1|few
ASSLFTAEREQY
>TRBV28|many
ASSSTGGWSDTQY
>TRBV5-6|NA
ASSFTGPMTTDTQY
>TRBV12-3/TRBV12-4|few
ASSPGDGGYEQY
>TRBV24-1|few
ATSAPGKPSYNEQF
>TRBV18|NA
ASSKGQGANEQY
>TRBV2|once
ASSVRALGNEQF